These T cell receptor beta chains were read from a single sample in a study of T cells in Graves' hyperthyroidism and ophthalmopathy. MiXCR was run by TCRdb on the multiplex PCR reads, yielding one entry per CDR3 protein. Of almost 350,000 distinct CDR3 sequences listed, over 15% are singletons. Specimen: blood. The receptors come from a woman aged 40-49 years with Graves' ophthalmopathy. CDR3s include the opening cysteine and the closing phenylalanine or tryptophan. The D gene is left open where the match is weak. Clone sizes are given selectively: once, few, many, or a class where the clone is expanded.

TRBV28,NA,TRBJ2-5,many,CASSWRFQETQYF,TGTGCCAGCAGCTGGAGGTTCCAAGAGACCCAGTACTTC
TRBV5-1,NA,TRBJ2-2,NA,CASSLVFGMNTGELFF,TGCGCCAGCAGCTTGGTGTTCGGGATGAACACCGGGGAGCTGTTTTTT
TRBV7-8,TRBD2,TRBJ2-5,many,CASSLTYLAGETQYF,TGTGCCAGCAGCTTAACCTACCTAGCGGGAGAGACCCAGTACTTC
TRBV4-1,NA,TRBJ1-1,NA,CASSQVQVDMNTEAFF,TGCGCCAGCAGCCAAGTACAGGTGGATATGAACACTGAAGCTTTCTTT
TRBV9,NA,TRBJ1-3,many,CASSANSGNTIYF,TGTGCCAGCAGCGCTAACTCTGGAAACACCATATATTTT
TRBV4-2,NA,TRBJ1-2,many,CASSPGTTYGYTF,TGTGCCAGCAGCCCGGGAACGACCTATGGCTACACCTTC
TRBV12-3/TRBV12-4,NA,TRBJ1-1,many,CASSSPWGGLNTEAFF,TGTGCCAGCAGTTCCCCTTGGGGAGGGCTGAACACTGAAGCTTTCTTT
TRBV12-3/TRBV12-4,TRBD1,TRBJ1-2,NA,CASSSKQGVQGYYGYIF,TGTGCCAGCAGTAGCAAACAGGGGGTCCAAGGTTACTATGGCTACATCTTC
TRBV11-2,TRBD1,TRBJ2-7,NA,CASSLVLRQGSYEQYF,TGTGCCAGCAGCTTAGTTTTGAGACAGGGAAGCTACGAGCAGTACTTC
TRBV28,NA,TRBJ2-2,many,CASSLRTSDTGELFF,TGTGCCAGCAGTTTGCGGACATCGGACACCGGGGAGCTGTTTTTT
TRBV12-3/TRBV12-4,NA,TRBJ2-7,many,CASSYGRRAATYEQYF,TGTGCCAGCAGTTACGGACGGAGGGCTGCGACCTACGAGCAGTACTTC
TRBV19,NA,TRBJ1-5,many,CASSIKSTGHQPQHF,TGTGCCAGTAGTATAAAGTCGACAGGTCATCAGCCCCAGCATTTT
TRBV6-1,NA,TRBJ1-6,many,CASEIVGARSPLHF,TGTGCCAGCGAAATTGTGGGGGCTCGCTCACCCCTCCACTTT
TRBV14,NA,TRBJ2-2,few,CASSPLAPVPGELFF,TGTGCCAGCAGCCCACTAGCTCCGGTTCCCGGGGAGCTGTTTTTT
TRBV9,NA,TRBJ2-5,many,CASSVAVAPGETQYF,TGTGCCAGCAGCGTAGCAGTGGCTCCGGGGGAGACCCAGTACTTC
TRBV6-1,NA,TRBJ2-6,many,CASSQNLEGPQWPGANVLTF,TGTGCCAGCAGTCAAAATCTCGAAGGCCCCCAGTGGCCTGGGGCCAACGTCCTGACTTTC
TRBV19,NA,TRBJ2-7,NA,CASSIGARDYEQYF,TGTGCCAGTAGTATCGGGGCCAGAGACTACGAGCAGTACTTC
TRBV29-1,TRBD1,TRBJ2-7,many,CSVEFRDRGVGEQYF,TGCAGCGTTGAATTCCGGGACAGGGGGGTGGGCGAGCAGTACTTC
TRBV19,TRBD2,TRBJ2-7,many,CASSITSGRANEQYF,TGTGCCAGTAGTATTACCAGCGGGAGGGCCAACGAGCAGTACTTC
TRBV20-1,NA,TRBJ2-7,many,CSARDSIHSYEQYF,TGCAGTGCTAGGGATAGCATACACTCCTACGAGCAGTACTTC
TRBV18,NA,TRBJ1-3,NA,CASSPSGNTIYF,TGTGCCAGCTCACCGTCTGGAAACACCATATATTTT
TRBV11-1,NA,TRBJ2-7,many,CASSTHEGRRSYEQYF,TGTGCCAGCAGCACGCACGAGGGACGTAGATCCTACGAGCAGTACTTC
TRBV2,TRBD1,TRBJ1-2,many,CASRMTGGGGYTF,TGTGCCAGCAGGATGACAGGGGGCGGCGGCTACACCTTC
TRBV6-2/TRBV6-3,NA,TRBJ1-5,many,CASSMTETNQPQHF,TGTGCCAGCAGTATGACAGAGACAAATCAGCCCCAGCATTTT
TRBV7-2,NA,TRBJ2-6,many,CASSSQPGISGANVLTF,TGTGCCAGCAGCTCGCAACCGGGGATCTCTGGGGCCAACGTCCTGACTTTC
TRBV30,NA,TRBJ1-6,many,CAWSGQLGDSPLHF,TGTGCCTGGAGTGGTCAGTTGGGCGATTCACCCCTCCACTTT
TRBV29-1,NA,TRBJ2-7,many,CSVTLSYEQYF,TGCAGCGTGACACTATCCTACGAGCAGTACTTC
TRBV19,TRBD1,TRBJ1-2,many,CASLGTGNNHPYGYTF,TGTGCCAGTTTAGGGACAGGGAACAATCATCCCTATGGCTACACCTTC
TRBV9,NA,TRBJ2-7,many,CASSVGPLTYEQYF,TGTGCCAGCAGCGTAGGGCCTTTGACCTACGAGCAGTACTTC